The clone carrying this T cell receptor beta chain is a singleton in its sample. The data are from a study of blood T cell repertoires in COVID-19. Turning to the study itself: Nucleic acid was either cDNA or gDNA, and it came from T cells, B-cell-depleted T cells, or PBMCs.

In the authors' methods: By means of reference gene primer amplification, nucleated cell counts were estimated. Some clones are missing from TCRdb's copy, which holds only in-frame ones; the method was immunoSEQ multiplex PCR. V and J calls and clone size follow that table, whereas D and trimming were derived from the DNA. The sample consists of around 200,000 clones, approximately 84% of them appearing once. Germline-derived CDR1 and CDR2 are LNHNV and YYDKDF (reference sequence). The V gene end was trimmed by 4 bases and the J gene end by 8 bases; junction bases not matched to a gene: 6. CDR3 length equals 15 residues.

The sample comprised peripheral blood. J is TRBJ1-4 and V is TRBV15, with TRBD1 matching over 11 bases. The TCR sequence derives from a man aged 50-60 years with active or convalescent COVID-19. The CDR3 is CATSTDRGLGEKLFF. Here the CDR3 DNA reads TGTGCCACCAGCACGGACAGGGGGCTAGGGGAAAAACTGTTTTTT.